The T cell receptor (beta chain) under discussion was sequenced for a study of human T cells and chemical hapten exposure. Study summary: Across the whole study, which lasted 20 to 30 weeks, patients were given diphenylcyclopropenone on the scalp once a week. Study-wide results and caveats: Patch test scores rose with PT1 expanded TCR counts, a positive correlation.

This clonotype was counted at least ten times. What it recognizes is unknown. Indicated time point: patch test 1, 2 weeks after DPC sensitization. Documented treatment: therapeutic diphenylcyclopropenone sensitization with weekly scalp DPC. Unique molecular identifiers were attached to individual cDNA molecules within the library. Authors' processing steps: Per sample, the median was about 95,000 TCRs, with values from about 24,000 to 680,000. One entry per CDR3 protein results from TCRdb running MiXCR on the RACE reads. The V and J calls follow TCRdb's processing rather than the paper's. The data contain 300,000 to 450,000 distinct CDR3 sequences, 4.8% of them singletons. The ends were cut back, 5 bases at V and 2 bases at J, with 16 bases in the middle. This CDR3 is 14 amino acids long. In germline, CDR1 is SQVTM, CDR2 ANQGSEA.

The chain combines TRBV29-1 with TRBJ2-7; maybe TRBD2 (7 bases). The sample consisted of whole blood, taken in connection with sensitization to the hapten diphenylcyclopropenone (DPC). The receptor was derived from a woman in her fifties or sixties with alopecia areata. Some clones in this sample may be carry-over from other donors' samples. The CDR3 nucleotides are TGCAGCGTTCTGGGAGGGGGGGAAGCCTACGAGCAGTACTTC. Encoded protein: CSVLGGGEAYEQYF.